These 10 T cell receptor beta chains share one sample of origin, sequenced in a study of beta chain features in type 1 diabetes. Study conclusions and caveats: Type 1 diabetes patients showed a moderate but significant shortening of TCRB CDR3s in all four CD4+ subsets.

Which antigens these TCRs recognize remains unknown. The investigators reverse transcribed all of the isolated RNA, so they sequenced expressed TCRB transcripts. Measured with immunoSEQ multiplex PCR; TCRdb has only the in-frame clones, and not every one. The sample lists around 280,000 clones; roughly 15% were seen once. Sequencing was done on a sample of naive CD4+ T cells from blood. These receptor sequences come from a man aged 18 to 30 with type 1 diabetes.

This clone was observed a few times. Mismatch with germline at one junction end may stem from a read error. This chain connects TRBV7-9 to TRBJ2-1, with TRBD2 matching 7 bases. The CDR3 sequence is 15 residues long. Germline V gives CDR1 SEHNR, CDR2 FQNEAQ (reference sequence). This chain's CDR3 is CASSIAGSSYNEQFF. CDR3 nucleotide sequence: TGTGCCAGCAGCATAGCGGGCAGCTCCTACAATGAGCAGTTCTTC.

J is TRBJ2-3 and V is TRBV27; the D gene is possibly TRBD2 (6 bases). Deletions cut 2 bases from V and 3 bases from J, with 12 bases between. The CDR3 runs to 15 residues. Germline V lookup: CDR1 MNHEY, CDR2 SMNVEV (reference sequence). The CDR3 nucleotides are TGTGCCAGCAGTTTAGGGGACTCTAGAACAGATACGCAGTATTTT. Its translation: CASSLGDSRTDTQYF.

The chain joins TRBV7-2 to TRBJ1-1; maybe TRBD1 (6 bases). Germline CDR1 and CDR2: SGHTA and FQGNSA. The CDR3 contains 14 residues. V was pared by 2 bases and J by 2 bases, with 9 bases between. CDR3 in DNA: TGTGCCAGCAGCTTAAGGACAGTCAACACTGAAGCTTTCTTT. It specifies CASSLRTVNTEAFF. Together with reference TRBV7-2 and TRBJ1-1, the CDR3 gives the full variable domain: GAGVSQSPSNKVTEKGKDVELRCDPISGHTALYWYRQSLGQGLEFLIYFQGNSAPDKSGLPSDRFSAERTGGSVSTLTIQRTQQEDSAVYLCASSLRTVNTEAFFGQGTRLTVV.

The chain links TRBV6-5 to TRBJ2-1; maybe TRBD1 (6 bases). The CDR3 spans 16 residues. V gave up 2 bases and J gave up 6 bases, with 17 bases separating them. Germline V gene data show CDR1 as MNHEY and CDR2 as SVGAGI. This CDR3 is CASSYLTRGNSNEQFF. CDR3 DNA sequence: TGTGCCAGCAGTTACCTTACAAGGGGGAATTCCAATGAGCAGTTCTTC.

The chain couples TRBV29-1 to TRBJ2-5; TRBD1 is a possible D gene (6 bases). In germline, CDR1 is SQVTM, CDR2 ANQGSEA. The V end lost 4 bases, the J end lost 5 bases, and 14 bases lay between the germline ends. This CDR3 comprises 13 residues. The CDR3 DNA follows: TGCAGCGTTGGGGGGCAAACTCCCGAGACCCAGTACTTC. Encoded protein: CSVGGQTPETQYF.

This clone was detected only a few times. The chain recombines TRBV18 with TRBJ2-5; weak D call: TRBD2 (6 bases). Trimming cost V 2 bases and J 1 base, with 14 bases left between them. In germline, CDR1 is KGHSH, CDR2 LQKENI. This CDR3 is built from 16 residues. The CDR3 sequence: CASSPFIGDSQETQYF. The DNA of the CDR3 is TGTGCCAGCTCACCATTTATAGGGGACTCCCAAGAGACCCAGTACTTC.

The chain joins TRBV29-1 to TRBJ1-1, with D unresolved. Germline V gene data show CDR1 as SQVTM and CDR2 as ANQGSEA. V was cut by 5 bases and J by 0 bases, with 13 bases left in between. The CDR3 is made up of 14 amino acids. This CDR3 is CSVNFRLLNTEAFF. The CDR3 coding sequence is TGCAGCGTTAACTTCAGGCTTTTGAACACTGAAGCTTTCTTT.

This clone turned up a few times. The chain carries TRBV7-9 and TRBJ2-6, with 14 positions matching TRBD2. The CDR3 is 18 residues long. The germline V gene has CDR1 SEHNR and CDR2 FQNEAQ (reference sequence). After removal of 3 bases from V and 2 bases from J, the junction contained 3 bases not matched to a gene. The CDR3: CASSFGLAGGTGANVLTF. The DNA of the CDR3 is TGTGCCAGCAGCTTTGGACTAGCGGGAGGAACTGGGGCCAACGTCCTGACTTTC.

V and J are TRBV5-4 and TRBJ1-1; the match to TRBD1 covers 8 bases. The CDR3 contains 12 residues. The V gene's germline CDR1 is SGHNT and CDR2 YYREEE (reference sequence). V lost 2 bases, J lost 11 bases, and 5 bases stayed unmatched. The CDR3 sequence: CASSLQDRAAFF. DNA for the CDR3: TGTGCCAGCAGCTTACAGGACAGGGCCGCTTTCTTT.

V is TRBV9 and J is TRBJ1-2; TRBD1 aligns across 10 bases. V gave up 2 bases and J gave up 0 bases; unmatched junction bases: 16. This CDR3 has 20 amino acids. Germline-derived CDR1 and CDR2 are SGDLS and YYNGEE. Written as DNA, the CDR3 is TGTGCCAGCAGCGTCCGAGGGACAGGGGCCTCGTCTGGCTCTAACTATGGCTACACCTTC. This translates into CASSVRGTGASSGSNYGYTF.